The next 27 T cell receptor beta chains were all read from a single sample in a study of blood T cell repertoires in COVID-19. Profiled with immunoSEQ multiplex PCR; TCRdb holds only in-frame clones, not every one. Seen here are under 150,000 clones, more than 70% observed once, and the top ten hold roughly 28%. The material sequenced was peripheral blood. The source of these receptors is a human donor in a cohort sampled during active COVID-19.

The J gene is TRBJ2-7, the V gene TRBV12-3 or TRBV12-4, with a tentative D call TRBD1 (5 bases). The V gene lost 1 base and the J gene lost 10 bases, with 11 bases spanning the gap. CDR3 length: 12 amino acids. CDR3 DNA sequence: TGTGCCAGCAGTTTAGTCAGGGAAGAACAGTACTTC. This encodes CASSLVREEQYF.

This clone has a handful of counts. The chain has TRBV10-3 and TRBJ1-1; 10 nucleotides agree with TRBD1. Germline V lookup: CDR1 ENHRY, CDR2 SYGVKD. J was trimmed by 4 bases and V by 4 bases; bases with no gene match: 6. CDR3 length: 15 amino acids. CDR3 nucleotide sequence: TGTGCCATCAGTGGTCCCCGGGACAGGGGCACTGAAGCTTTCTTT. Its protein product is CAISGPRDRGTEAFF.

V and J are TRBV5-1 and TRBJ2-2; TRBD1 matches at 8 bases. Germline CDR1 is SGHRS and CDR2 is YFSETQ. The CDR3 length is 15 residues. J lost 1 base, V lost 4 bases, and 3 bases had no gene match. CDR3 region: CASSHGQGNTGELFF. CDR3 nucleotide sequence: TGCGCCAGCAGCCATGGACAGGGGAACACCGGGGAGCTGTTTTTT.

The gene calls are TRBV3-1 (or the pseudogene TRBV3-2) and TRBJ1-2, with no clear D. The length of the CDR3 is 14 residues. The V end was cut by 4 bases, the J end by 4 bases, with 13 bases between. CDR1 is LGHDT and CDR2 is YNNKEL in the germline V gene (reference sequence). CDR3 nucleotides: TGTGCCAGCAGCCCCGCGGCGGGCCTCTATGGCTACACCTTC. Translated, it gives CASSPAAGLYGYTF.

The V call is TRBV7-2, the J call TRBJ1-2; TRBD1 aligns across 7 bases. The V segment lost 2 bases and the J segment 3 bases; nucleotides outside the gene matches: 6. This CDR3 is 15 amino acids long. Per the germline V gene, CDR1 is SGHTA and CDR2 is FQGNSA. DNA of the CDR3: TGTGCCAGCAGCTTAAAAGGAGACAGGGACTATGGCTACACCTTC. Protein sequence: CASSLKGDRDYGYTF.

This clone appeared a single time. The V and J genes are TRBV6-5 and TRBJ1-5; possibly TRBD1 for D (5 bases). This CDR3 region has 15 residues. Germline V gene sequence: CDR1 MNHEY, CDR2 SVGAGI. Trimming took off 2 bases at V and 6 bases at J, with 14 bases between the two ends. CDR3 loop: CASSYGPGPGQPQHF. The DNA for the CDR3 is TGTGCCAGCAGTTACGGGCCAGGGCCGGGTCAGCCCCAGCATTTT.

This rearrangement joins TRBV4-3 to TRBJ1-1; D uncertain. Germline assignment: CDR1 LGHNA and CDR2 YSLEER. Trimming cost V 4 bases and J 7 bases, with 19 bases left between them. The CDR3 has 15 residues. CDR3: CASSLNGQKSFEAFF. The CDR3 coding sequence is TGCGCCAGCAGCCTTAACGGTCAAAAAAGTTTTGAAGCTTTCTTT.

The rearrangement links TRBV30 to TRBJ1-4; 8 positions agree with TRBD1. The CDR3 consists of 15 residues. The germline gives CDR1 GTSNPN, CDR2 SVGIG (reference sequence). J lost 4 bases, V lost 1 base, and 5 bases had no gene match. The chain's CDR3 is CAWSARQGLNEKLFF. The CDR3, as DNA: TGTGCCTGGAGTGCACGACAGGGGCTTAATGAAAAACTGTTTTTT.

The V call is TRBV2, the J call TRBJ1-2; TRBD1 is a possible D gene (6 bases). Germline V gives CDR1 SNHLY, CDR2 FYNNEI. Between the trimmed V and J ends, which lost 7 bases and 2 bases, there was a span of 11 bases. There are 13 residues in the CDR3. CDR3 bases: TGTGCCAGCAATTCGGACAGAAACTATGGCTACACCTTC. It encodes CASNSDRNYGYTF.

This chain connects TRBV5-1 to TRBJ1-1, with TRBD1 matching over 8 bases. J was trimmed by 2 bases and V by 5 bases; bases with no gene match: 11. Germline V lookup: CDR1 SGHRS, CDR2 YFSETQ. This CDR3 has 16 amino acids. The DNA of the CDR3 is TGCGCCAGCAGGTCGACAGGGGCGCCAGGCAACACTGAAGCTTTCTTT. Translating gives CASRSTGAPGNTEAFF.

The CDR3 sequence is CASSLKAGGTNEKLFF. The CDR3 DNA sequence: TGTGCCAGCAGCTTGAAGGCAGGGGGAACTAATGAAAAACTGTTTTTT. The chain employs TRBV5-4 and TRBJ1-4, with 7 bases fitting TRBD1. J was trimmed by 1 base and V by 1 base; bases with no gene match: 4. The V gene's germline CDR1 is SGHNT and CDR2 YYREEE (reference sequence). The CDR3 is made up of 16 amino acids.

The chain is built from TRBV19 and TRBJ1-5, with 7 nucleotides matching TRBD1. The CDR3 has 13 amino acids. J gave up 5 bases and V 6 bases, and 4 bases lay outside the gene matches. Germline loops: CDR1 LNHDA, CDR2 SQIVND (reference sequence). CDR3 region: CASSQDRDQPQHF. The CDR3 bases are TGTGCCAGTAGCCAAGACAGGGATCAGCCCCAGCATTTT.

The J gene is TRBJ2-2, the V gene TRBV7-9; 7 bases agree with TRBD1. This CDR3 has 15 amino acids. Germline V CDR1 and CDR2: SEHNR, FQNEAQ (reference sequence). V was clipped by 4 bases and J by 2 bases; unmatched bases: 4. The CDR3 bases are TGTGCCAGCAGCTCCCGGGACAGCAACACCGGGGAGCTGTTTTTT. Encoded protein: CASSSRDSNTGELFF.

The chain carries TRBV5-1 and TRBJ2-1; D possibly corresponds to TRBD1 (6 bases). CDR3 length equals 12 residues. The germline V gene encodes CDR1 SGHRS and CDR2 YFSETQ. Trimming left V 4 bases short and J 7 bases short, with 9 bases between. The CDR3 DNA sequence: TGCGCCAGCAGCCTTCAGGGGAATGAGCAGTTCTTC. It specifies CASSLQGNEQFF. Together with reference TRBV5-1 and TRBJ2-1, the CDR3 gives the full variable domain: KAGVTQTPRYLIKTRGQQVTLSCSPISGHRSVSWYQQTPGQGLQFLFEYFSETQRNKGNFPGRFSGRQFSNSRSEMNVSTLELGDSALYLCASSLQGNEQFFGPGTRLTVL.

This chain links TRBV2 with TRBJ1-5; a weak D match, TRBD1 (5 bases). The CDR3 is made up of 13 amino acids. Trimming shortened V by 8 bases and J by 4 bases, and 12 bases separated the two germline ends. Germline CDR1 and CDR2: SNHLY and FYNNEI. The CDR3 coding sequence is TGTGCCAGCGACGACAGTAGTAATCAGCCCCAGCATTTT. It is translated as CASDDSSNQPQHF.

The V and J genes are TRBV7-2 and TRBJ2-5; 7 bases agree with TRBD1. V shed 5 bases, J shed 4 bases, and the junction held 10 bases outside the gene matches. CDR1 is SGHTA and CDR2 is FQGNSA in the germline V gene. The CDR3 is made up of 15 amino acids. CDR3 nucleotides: TGTGCCAGCAGCCAGCCATTGAGACAGGGAGAGACCCAGTACTTC. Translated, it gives CASSQPLRQGETQYF.

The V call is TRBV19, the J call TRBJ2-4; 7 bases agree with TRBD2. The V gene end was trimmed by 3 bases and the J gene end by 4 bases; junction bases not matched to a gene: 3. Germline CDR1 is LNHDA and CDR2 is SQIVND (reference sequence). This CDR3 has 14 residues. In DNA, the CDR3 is TGTGCCAGTAGTATTAACGGGGGGAAAAACATTCAGTACTTC. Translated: CASSINGGKNIQYF.

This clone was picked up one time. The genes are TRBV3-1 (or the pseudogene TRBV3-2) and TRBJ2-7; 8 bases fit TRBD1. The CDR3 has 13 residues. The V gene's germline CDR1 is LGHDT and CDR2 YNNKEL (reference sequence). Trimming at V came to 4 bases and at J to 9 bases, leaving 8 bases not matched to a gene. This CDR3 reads CASSPHAGTGQYF. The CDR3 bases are TGTGCCAGCAGCCCCCACGCGGGGACAGGGCAGTACTTC.

The CDR3 DNA reads TGCGCCAGCAGCTTGGGACAGCTGTATCAGCCCCAGCATTTT. Protein: CASSLGQLYQPQHF. The V and J genes are TRBV5-1 and TRBJ1-5; D is possibly TRBD1 (5 bases). V was shortened by 0 bases and J by 5 bases, with 9 bases between the two germline ends. The germline gives CDR1 SGHRS, CDR2 YFSETQ. This CDR3 comprises 14 residues.

Written as DNA, the CDR3 is TGTGCTAGTGGTTTGGTAAGTGACAGGGAGAATTACGAGCAGTACTTC. The encoded protein is CASGLVSDRENYEQYF. The chain couples TRBV12-5 to TRBJ2-7; 7 positions match TRBD1. Germline assignment: CDR1 LGHNT and CDR2 FRNRAP. J lost 4 bases, V lost 0 bases, and 9 bases had no gene match. The length of the CDR3 is 16 residues.

This chain's CDR3 is CASSQGGLMNTEAFF. In DNA form, the CDR3 reads TGTGCCAGCAGCCAAGGGGGCTTAATGAACACTGAAGCTTTCTTT. This chain links TRBV3-1 (or the pseudogene TRBV3-2) with TRBJ1-1, with D tentatively TRBD1 (5 bases). This CDR3 has 15 amino acids. Germline CDR1 reads LGHDT; CDR2 reads YNNKEL (reference sequence). Between the trimmed V and J ends, which lost 1 base and 0 bases, there was a span of 9 bases.

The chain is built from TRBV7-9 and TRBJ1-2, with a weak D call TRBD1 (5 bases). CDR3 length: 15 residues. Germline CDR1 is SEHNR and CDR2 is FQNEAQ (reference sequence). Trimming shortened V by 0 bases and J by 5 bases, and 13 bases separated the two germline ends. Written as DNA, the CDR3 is TGTGCCAGCAGCTTAGCCACGGGGGAGGGGTATGGCTACACCTTC. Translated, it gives CASSLATGEGYGYTF.

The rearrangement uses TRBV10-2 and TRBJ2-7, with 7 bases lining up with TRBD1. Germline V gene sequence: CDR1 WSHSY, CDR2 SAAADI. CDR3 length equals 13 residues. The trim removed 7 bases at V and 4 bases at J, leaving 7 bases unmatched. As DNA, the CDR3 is TGCGCCAGCATAGGGGCAGGGGGATACGAGCAGTACTTC. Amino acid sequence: CASIGAGGYEQYF.

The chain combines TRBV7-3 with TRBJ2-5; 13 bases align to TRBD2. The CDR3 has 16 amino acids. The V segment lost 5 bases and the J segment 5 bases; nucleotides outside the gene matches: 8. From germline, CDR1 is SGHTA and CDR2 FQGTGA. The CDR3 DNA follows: TGTGCCAGCAGCCCCAATGGACTAGCGGGGGTGGAGACCCAGTACTTC. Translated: CASSPNGLAGVETQYF.

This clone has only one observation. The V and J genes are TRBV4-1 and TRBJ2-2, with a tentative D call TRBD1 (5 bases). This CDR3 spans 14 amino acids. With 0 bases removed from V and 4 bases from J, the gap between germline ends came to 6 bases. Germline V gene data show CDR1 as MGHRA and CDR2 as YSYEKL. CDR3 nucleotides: TGCGCCAGCAGCCAAGAGACAGCCACCGGGGAGCTGTTTTTT. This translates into CASSQETATGELFF.

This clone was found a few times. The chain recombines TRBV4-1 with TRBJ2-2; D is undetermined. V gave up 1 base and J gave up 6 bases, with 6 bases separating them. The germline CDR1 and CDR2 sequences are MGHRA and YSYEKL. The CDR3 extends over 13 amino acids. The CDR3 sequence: CASSQALPGELFF. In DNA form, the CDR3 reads TGCGCCAGCAGCCAAGCCCTCCCCGGGGAGCTGTTTTTT.

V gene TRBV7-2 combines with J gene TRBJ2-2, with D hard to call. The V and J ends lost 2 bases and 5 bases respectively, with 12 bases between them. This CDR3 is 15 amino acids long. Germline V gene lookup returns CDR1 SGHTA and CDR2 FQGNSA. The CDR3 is CASSLTPDKTGELFF. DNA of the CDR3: TGTGCCAGCAGCTTAACCCCAGACAAGACCGGGGAGCTGTTTTTT.